This TCR beta chain was found in a study of blood T cell repertoires in COVID-19 (dated by TCRdb to 2018 to 2021). The study in broad terms: The collaborator samples originated in the United States, Italy and Spain and spanned the acute and convalescent phases of COVID-19. A de-identified subject ID, COVID-19 status, age in years and sex were almost always included in the sample metadata. The prospective study material was composed of cDNA or gDNA derived from T cells, B-cell-depleted T cells, or PBMCs. A freely available public database, intended as a resource for researchers studying the immune response to SARS-CoV-2, is where the repertoires were released. Samples came from the ongoing ImmuneRACE study (first 160 participants) plus 1,254 subjects from 6 global collaborators. Subjects who had been exposed to COVID-19, were actively infected with it, or had recovered from it provided the deeply sampled blood TCRbeta repertoires that made up the dataset. Where HLA class I and class II types were available, the types were taken from metadata supplied by the sample provider, not from assay-based typing.

In the case of this clone: Its antigen remains unidentified. It has no much larger one-base neighbor in the sample; base qualities were not kept.

TCRbeta CDR3 regions were amplified from genomic DNA by means of the immunoSEQ Assay, a bias-controlled multiplex PCR. Per the source publication's procedure: Nucleated cell counts per sample were estimated from amplification of reference gene primers within the assay. To quantify the absolute abundance of each unique TCRbeta CDR3 rearrangement, sequence reads were collapsed and filtered. For each sample, productive Simpson clonality was calculated as the square root of Simpson's diversity index across productive rearrangements. Sourced from immuneACCESS, this table was stored by TCRdb with only in-frame sequences that have V and J called. A share of the clones is absent; for the studies checked, an unresolved V gene accounts for under half, and the remainder has no known explanation. That table is the source of V, J and clone size, and D and trimming were worked out from the DNA. Recorded for this sample are 200,000 to 250,000 clones; over 75% of them occurred a single time. The ten largest clones add up to 11% of the sample.

Paper-wide results and their limitations: Clinical and demographic metadata were provided uncurated, with the amount varying by source and participant.

One collaborating source in Seattle enrolled patients while the patients were actively infected and followed the patients over time throughout the course of disease. Collaborating institutions collected whole blood in K2EDTA tubes following their own protocols. For TCRbeta analysis, collaborators shipped samples in one of three forms: frozen whole blood, isolated PBMCs, or DNA extracted from either of those sample types. Germline trimming amounts to 7 bases on V and 3 bases on J, with 21 as the count of junction bases outside the gene matches. The CDR3 measures 20 amino acids from cysteine to phenylalanine. Only the CDR3 DNA stays, 60 bases, in frame from base 1. CDR1 is given as LNHDA and CDR2 as SQIVND, both from the germline V gene (reference sequence).

The sample was peripheral blood. The receptor was isolated from a man in his fifties or sixties with COVID-19, enrolled during active disease. The sequence links TRBV19 to TRBJ2-7; 13 bases in between match TRBD2. The CDR3 region: CASTVSPSPPGLAGDYEQYF. The sequence in DNA is TGTGCCAGTACCGTCTCACCATCGCCCCCAGGACTAGCGGGAGACTACGAGCAGTACTTC.